A single sample gave rise to the 30 T cell receptor beta chains below, sequenced in a study of PD-1 blockade in classical Hodgkin lymphoma. Clones were read by immunoSEQ multiplex PCR, and TCRdb kept only the in-frame ones, dropping some. The sample includes approximately 15,000 clones, about four fifths of them seen just once. Relapse was seen in all patients after autologous stem cell transplantation, and brentuximab vedotin exposure was variable. The material sequenced was peripheral blood mononuclear cells (PBMCs), taken at baseline. These receptors were collected from a human donor with classical Hodgkin lymphoma.

The chain joins TRBV5-1 to TRBJ1-4; no firm D call. Trimming cost V 3 bases and J 3 bases, with 21 bases left between them. CDR1 is SGHRS and CDR2 is YFSETQ in the germline V gene. The CDR3 is made up of 18 amino acids. CDR3 coding DNA: TGCGCCAGCAGCTCAGGCTTTCTGCTTAACTGGGCTAATGAAAAACTGTTTTTT. Its protein is CASSSGFLLNWANEKLFF.

The V and J genes are TRBV18 and TRBJ1-4; 7 nucleotides match TRBD1. The ends lost 5 bases at V and 1 base at J; junction bases unmatched: 7. Germline V gene sequence: CDR1 KGHSH, CDR2 LQKENI. CDR3 size: 16 residues. CDR3 DNA: TGTGCCAGCTCAGCAAACAGGGGAGGAACTAATGAAAAACTGTTTTTT. It specifies CASSANRGGTNEKLFF.

The V gene is TRBV7-8, the J gene TRBJ1-5; 8 bases are shared with TRBD1. The CDR3 is 14 amino acids. The trim removed 8 bases at V and 2 bases at J, leaving 5 bases unmatched. Germline V gene lookup returns CDR1 SGHVS and CDR2 FQNEAQ. The CDR3 coding sequence is TGTGCCAGCGCTCGGGGACAGGGCAATCAGCCCCAGCATTTT. Translation gives CASARGQGNQPQHF.

This sequence joins TRBV9 and TRBJ2-1, with a weak D call TRBD2 (5 bases). Germline CDR1 SGDLS, CDR2 YYNGEE. The CDR3 is made up of 16 amino acids. V was cut by 0 bases and J by 0 bases, with 10 bases left in between. This CDR3 reads CASSVAAAGSYNEQFF. The CDR3 DNA reads as TGTGCCAGCAGCGTAGCTGCTGCGGGCTCCTACAATGAGCAGTTCTTC.

In this sample, this clone turned up a few times. The chain uses TRBV9 and TRBJ1-1; D is ambiguous. This CDR3 contains 14 residues. Germline CDR1 and CDR2: SGDLS and YYNGEE. Trimming stripped 2 bases from V and 0 bases from J, with 8 bases between. The CDR3 is CASSVDPMNTEAFF. The CDR3 DNA is TGTGCCAGCAGCGTTGATCCTATGAACACTGAAGCTTTCTTT.

The genes are TRBV5-3 and TRBJ2-2; D uncertain. TRBV5-3 is reported as an ORF; its role is uncertain. CDR3 length equals 14 residues. V gave up 2 bases and J gave up 4 bases, with 9 bases separating them. Written as DNA, the CDR3 is TGTGCCAGAAGCTTCTTGTTGGTCACCGGGGAGCTGTTTTTT. Translated: CARSFLLVTGELFF.

The genes are TRBV28 and TRBJ1-2; D remains ambiguous. Per the germline V gene, CDR1 is MDHEN and CDR2 is SYDVKM. The CDR3 covers 11 residues. The V and J ends lost 8 bases and 4 bases respectively, with 8 bases between them. In DNA, the CDR3 is TGTGCCAGCGGTTCGGGCTATGGCTACACCTTC. Translating it yields CASGSGYGYTF.

The rearrangement joins TRBV10-3 to TRBJ1-2; 10 positions agree with TRBD1. V shed 6 bases and J 2 bases; nucleotides not matched to a gene: 3. The length of the CDR3 is 14 residues. Germline CDR1 is ENHRY and CDR2 is SYGVKD. CDR3 nucleotides: TGTGCCATCAGGGGACAGGGGACAAACTATGGCTACACCTTC. Translation gives CAIRGQGTNYGYTF.

This rearrangement joins TRBV18 to TRBJ2-7; D may correspond to TRBD1 or TRBD2 (5 bases each). The germline gives CDR1 KGHSH, CDR2 LQKENI. V lost 2 bases and J lost 4, with 18 bases in between. The CDR3 totals 16 residues. This chain's CDR3 is CASSPSEGARAYEQYF. The CDR3 nucleotides read TGTGCCAGCTCACCATCAGAAGGGGCGCGGGCTTACGAGCAGTACTTC.

CDR3 in DNA: TGTGCCAGCAGCTTAATGGGGGCCGGATATGAAAAACTGTTTTTT. This gives the protein CASSLMGAGYEKLFF. The chain combines TRBV7-9 with TRBJ1-4; TRBD1 is a possible D gene (6 bases). V lost 2 bases and J 6 bases, leaving 13 bases between the germline ends. Germline lookup yields CDR1 SEHNR and CDR2 FQNEAQ (reference sequence). There are 15 residues in the CDR3.

CDR3 amino acids: CASSFLGQGGQPQHF. DNA for the CDR3: TGTGCCAGCAGTTTTCTGGGGCAGGGGGGCCAGCCCCAGCATTTT. The chain has TRBV27 and TRBJ1-5; 7 bases line up with TRBD1. The length of the CDR3 is 15 residues. The V gene's germline CDR1 is MNHEY and CDR2 SMNVEV (reference sequence). The V and J ends lost 3 bases and 7 bases, in that order; junction bases with no gene match: 9.

The chain carries TRBV5-4 and TRBJ1-4; D remains unclear. There are 12 residues in the CDR3. V was clipped by 0 bases and J by 8 bases, with 5 bases between them. The V gene's germline CDR1 is SGHNT and CDR2 YYREEE (reference sequence). This CDR3 reads CASSLAGEKLFF. The CDR3, as DNA: TGTGCCAGCAGCTTGGCCGGGGAAAAACTGTTTTTT.

The CDR3 DNA follows: TGTGCCAGCAGCTTCGAGACAGGGTCGAACACTGAAGCTTTCTTT. Protein sequence: CASSFETGSNTEAFF. The chain carries TRBV7-8 and TRBJ1-1; TRBD1 matches 7 bases. The CDR3 extends over 15 amino acids. Trimming took 3 bases from V and 1 from J; bases not matched to a gene: 5. CDR1 SGHVS and CDR2 FQNEAQ come from the germline V gene.

The V and J genes are TRBV27 and TRBJ2-7; D is uncertain. CDR3 length: 12 amino acids. Germline CDR1 MNHEY, CDR2 SMNVEV (reference sequence). The V end lost 5 bases, the J end lost 4 bases, and 9 bases lay between the germline ends. This chain's CDR3 is CASSRLGYEQYF. The CDR3 nucleotides are TGTGCCAGCAGTCGTTTAGGGTACGAGCAGTACTTC.

The chain joins TRBV10-3 to TRBJ2-2, with TRBD2 as a possible D gene (6 bases). The CDR3 sequence is 13 residues long. The germline gives CDR1 ENHRY, CDR2 SYGVKD. V was pared by 11 bases and J by 4 bases, with 14 bases between. In DNA form, the CDR3 reads TGTGCCGTGGGAGGACAAATCACCGGGGAGCTGTTTTTT. Amino acids: CAVGGQITGELFF.

This clone was detected a few times. The chain is built from TRBV6-1 and TRBJ2-2; no clear D. Germline V gene data show CDR1 as MNHNS and CDR2 as SASEGT. Trimming stripped 3 bases from V and 3 bases from J, with 8 bases between. CDR3 length: 14 amino acids. The CDR3 loop is CASSDPGYTGELFF. The CDR3 DNA reads as TGTGCCAGCAGTGACCCAGGCTACACCGGGGAGCTGTTTTTT.

This clone was seen once. The CDR3 here is CSVPGTSGGAYEQYF. CDR3 bases: TGCAGCGTTCCCGGGACTAGCGGGGGGGCCTACGAGCAGTACTTC. The rearrangement links TRBV29-1 to TRBJ2-7; 16 nucleotides align to TRBD2. Germline V gene lookup returns CDR1 SQVTM and CDR2 ANQGSEA. The CDR3 loop spans 15 amino acids. The J segment lost 2 bases and the V segment lost 5 bases, leaving 3 bases of the junction unmatched.

J is TRBJ2-5 and V is TRBV27; 8 bases agree with TRBD1. CDR3 length: 16 residues. Germline V gives CDR1 MNHEY, CDR2 SMNVEV (reference sequence). J gave up 3 bases and V 4 bases, and 10 bases lay outside the gene matches. CDR3 loop: CASSSDYTGGEETQYF. For the CDR3, the DNA is TGTGCCAGCAGTTCCGATTACACAGGGGGAGAAGAGACCCAGTACTTC.

This clone was seen a single time. The chain uses TRBV7-9 and TRBJ1-1; D perhaps matches TRBD1 (6 bases). The CDR3 contains 15 residues. CDR1 SEHNR and CDR2 FQNEAQ come from the germline V gene (reference sequence). The V end was cut by 3 bases, the J end by 5 bases, with 16 bases between. CDR3: CASSLDSLKITEAFF. Written as DNA, the CDR3 is TGTGCCAGCAGCTTGGACAGCCTAAAAATTACTGAAGCTTTCTTT. Using reference TRBV7-9 and TRBJ1-1 for the parts outside the CDR3, the full variable domain is DTGVSQNPRHKITKRGQNVTFRCDPISEHNRLYWYRQTLGQGPEFLTYFQNEAQLEKSRLLSDRFSAERPKGSFSTLEIQRTEQGDSAMYLCASSLDSLKITEAFFGQGTRLTVV.

The chain links TRBV10-3 to TRBJ1-1; TRBD1 aligns across 8 bases. This CDR3 contains 13 residues. The V and J ends lost 0 bases and 10 bases, in that order; junction bases with no gene match: 4. Per the germline V gene, CDR1 is ENHRY and CDR2 is SYGVKD. The CDR3 region is CAISESTGVGAFF. CDR3 in DNA: TGTGCCATCAGTGAGTCGACAGGGGTTGGAGCTTTCTTT.

CDR3 in amino acids: CASSPWAANYGYTF. For the CDR3, the DNA is TGTGCCAGCAGCCCCTGGGCGGCCAACTATGGCTACACCTTC. The chain has TRBV9 and TRBJ1-2; D is undetermined. Germline lookup yields CDR1 SGDLS and CDR2 YYNGEE. The CDR3 sequence is 14 residues long. V was pared by 4 bases and J by 2 bases, with 12 bases between.

The V and J genes are TRBV11-2 and TRBJ2-7; 9 bases align to TRBD1. V lost 3 bases and J lost 2; bases outside the gene matches: 11. The germline CDR1 and CDR2 sequences are SGHAT and FQNNGV. CDR3 size: 17 residues. CDR3 in amino acids: CASSFGDSWTGAYEQYF. CDR3 bases: TGTGCCAGCAGCTTTGGGGACTCCTGGACAGGGGCCTACGAGCAGTACTTC. Combining the CDR3 with reference TRBV11-2 and TRBJ2-7 gives the whole variable domain EAGVAQSPRYKIIEKRQSVAFWCNPISGHATLYWYQQILGQGPKLLIQFQNNGVVDDSQLPKDRFSAERLKGVDSTLKIQPAKLEDSAVYLCASSFGDSWTGAYEQYFGPGTRLTVT.

This clone ranks as large. This chain links TRBV4-2 with TRBJ1-2; D is possibly TRBD1 (6 bases). Trimming took off 3 bases at V and 5 bases at J, with 10 bases between the two ends. Germline V gene lookup returns CDR1 LGHNA and CDR2 YNFKEQ. This CDR3 spans 13 amino acids. The CDR3 region is CASSQGGPYGYTF. In nucleotides, the CDR3 is TGTGCCAGCAGCCAGGGGGGCCCTTATGGCTACACCTTC.

The chain carries TRBV10-3 and TRBJ2-7, with D unclear. The CDR3 is made up of 14 amino acids. Germline-derived CDR1 and CDR2 are ENHRY and SYGVKD. Deletions cut 8 bases from V and 0 bases from J, with 14 bases between. CDR3 amino acids: CAIRSGYNSYEQYF. The CDR3 nucleotides are TGTGCCATCCGGTCAGGCTACAACTCCTACGAGCAGTACTTC.

The chain uses TRBV5-1 and TRBJ2-1, with TRBD1 matching 8 bases. The CDR3 contains 15 residues. With 3 bases clipped from V and 0 bases from J, the junction kept 2 bases outside the gene matches. Germline loops: CDR1 SGHRS, CDR2 YFSETQ. The CDR3 coding sequence is TGCGCCAGCAGCTCAGGACAGGGCTCCTACAATGAGCAGTTCTTC. Translating it yields CASSSGQGSYNEQFF.

The chain is built from TRBV5-6 and TRBJ1-5; 8 bases align to TRBD1. V was pared by 5 bases and J by 6 bases, with 13 bases of the junction left unmatched. Germline CDR1 is SGHDT and CDR2 is YYEEEE. The CDR3 has 16 residues. The CDR3 sequence: CASSARDRGKGQPQHF. CDR3 nucleotides: TGTGCCAGCAGTGCGAGAGACAGGGGAAAGGGTCAGCCCCAGCATTTT.

In regard to this clone: This is likely a read error, given that the CDR3 carries no conserved phenylalanine or tryptophan at its end. The DNA is left out, because the CDR3 cannot be placed on it with certainty; the CDR3 is given as TCRdb lists it. The chain couples TRBV28 to TRBJ2-3; the table gives TRBD2 as D, unverified against the DNA. Germline CDR1 reads MDHEN; CDR2 reads SYDVKM. Both ends counted, the CDR3 spans 11 residues. Here the CDR3 reads CASSKGLEVRL.

CDR3 region: CASSSWGRGQETQYF. The CDR3 DNA reads TGTGCCAGCAGCTCCTGGGGGCGGGGGCAAGAGACCCAGTACTTC. V is TRBV5-4 and J is TRBJ2-5, with D possibly matching TRBD2 (7 bases). Per germline, CDR1 SGHNT and CDR2 YYREEE (reference sequence). This CDR3 is built from 15 residues. V was cut by 3 bases and J by 2 bases, with 14 bases left in between.

The chain has TRBV7-2 and TRBJ2-2; 7 bases agree with TRBD2. The germline CDR1 and CDR2 sequences are SGHTA and FQGNSA. This CDR3 spans 15 amino acids. V lost 1 base to trimming and J lost 6 bases; unmatched junction nucleotides: 5. Written as DNA, the CDR3 is TGTGCCAGCAGCTTAGAGCGGGGTTGGGCCGGGGAGCTGTTTTTT. Protein product: CASSLERGWAGELFF.

The chain uses TRBV5-1 and TRBJ1-2, with D unclear. V was cut by 5 bases and J by 0 bases, with 20 bases left in between. This CDR3 comprises 17 residues. Germline lookup yields CDR1 SGHRS and CDR2 YFSETQ. CDR3 in DNA: TGCGCCAGCAGTCTTTTTTATGGCAATCCAGCTAACTATGGCTACACCTTC. Translated: CASSLFYGNPANYGYTF.